A selection of T cell receptor beta chains follows, all from one sample in a study of T-cell memory formation after mild COVID-19. TCRdb recomputed calls from the 5' RACE reads with MiXCR, one row per CDR3 protein. In the table there are about 200,000 distinct CDR3 sequences, more than 15% of which are singletons. The sample was PBMCs or a T cell subset sorted from them (not recorded which). The receptors were gathered from an adult woman who had mild COVID-19 (a few samples of this study predate the infection). Cell type and time point are not known. Each CDR3 is given with its conserved first and last residue. The D gene is left open where the match is weak. Clone size is stated in some rows and not others, as once, few, many or a class when expanded.

CDR3aa: CASSLGGVNQPQHF
CDR3nt: TGTGCCAGCAGCTTAGGAGGGGTCAATCAGCCCCAGCATTTT
abundance: NA
j_gene: TRBJ1-5
d_gene: NA
v_gene: TRBV7-8

CDR3aa: CASSYSLAGAYEQFF
CDR3nt: TGTGCCAGCAGTTACTCACTAGCGGGGGCGTATGAGCAGTTCTTC
abundance: few
j_gene: TRBJ2-1
d_gene: TRBD2
v_gene: TRBV6-5

CDR3aa: CASRPDRGQNEQFF
CDR3nt: TGTGCCAGCCGACCCGACAGGGGGCAGAATGAGCAGTTCTTC
abundance: few
j_gene: TRBJ2-1
d_gene: TRBD1
v_gene: TRBV6-5

CDR3aa: CATSDSSSGRATGTQYF
CDR3nt: TGTGCCACCAGTGATTCCTCTAGCGGGAGGGCCACAGGTACGCAGTATTTT
abundance: NA
j_gene: TRBJ2-3
d_gene: TRBD2
v_gene: TRBV24-1

CDR3aa: CSAPGPNEQFF
CDR3nt: TGCAGTGCCCCCGGGCCCAATGAGCAGTTCTTC
abundance: few
j_gene: TRBJ2-1
d_gene: NA
v_gene: TRBV20-1

CDR3aa: CASSSSGTGGRFYGYTF
CDR3nt: TGTGCCAGCAGCTCTTCCGGGACAGGGGGCCGATTCTATGGCTACACCTTC
abundance: NA
j_gene: TRBJ1-2
d_gene: TRBD1
v_gene: TRBV3-1

CDR3aa: CSVARAGSIHVAKNIQYF
CDR3nt: TGCAGCGTTGCCCGCGCGGGTTCGATTCATGTAGCCAAAAACATTCAGTACTTC
abundance: many
j_gene: TRBJ2-4
d_gene: NA
v_gene: TRBV29-1

CDR3aa: CASSSHSGSRRETQYF
CDR3nt: TGTGCCAGCAGTTCCCATAGCGGGAGTCGGCGAGAGACCCAGTACTTC
abundance: few
j_gene: TRBJ2-5
d_gene: TRBD2
v_gene: TRBV6-2/TRBV6-3

CDR3aa: CSASGKGRRVEQFF
CDR3nt: TGCAGTGCTAGTGGTAAGGGGAGGAGGGTTGAGCAGTTCTTC
abundance: few
j_gene: TRBJ2-1
d_gene: NA
v_gene: TRBV20-1

CDR3aa: CSAMSGTGGGETQYF
CDR3nt: TGCAGTGCTATGTCCGGGACAGGGGGCGGAGAGACCCAGTACTTC
abundance: few
j_gene: TRBJ2-5
d_gene: TRBD1
v_gene: TRBV20-1

CDR3aa: CSDQQGALDTQYF
CDR3nt: TGCAGTGATCAACAGGGAGCTCTAGATACGCAGTATTTT
abundance: few
j_gene: TRBJ2-3
d_gene: NA
v_gene: TRBV20-1

CDR3aa: CASRGNSGGGNTIYF
CDR3nt: TGTGCCAGCAGAGGCAACTCGGGAGGGGGGAACACCATATATTTT
abundance: few
j_gene: TRBJ1-3
d_gene: NA
v_gene: TRBV7-2

CDR3aa: CATSDLSRDPSEQFF
CDR3nt: TGTGCCACCAGTGATTTGAGTAGAGATCCCAGTGAGCAGTTCTTC
abundance: NA
j_gene: TRBJ2-1
d_gene: NA
v_gene: TRBV24-1

CDR3aa: CASSELGEGARWNEQFF
CDR3nt: TGTGCCAGCAGTGAATTAGGGGAGGGGGCGCGATGGAATGAGCAGTTCTTC
abundance: many
j_gene: TRBJ2-1
d_gene: NA
v_gene: TRBV25-1

CDR3aa: CASSQDVLGLAGVVVTGELFF
CDR3nt: TGCGCCAGCAGCCAAGATGTTTTAGGACTAGCGGGAGTAGTGGTGACCGGGGAGCTGTTTTTT
abundance: NA
j_gene: TRBJ2-2
d_gene: TRBD2
v_gene: TRBV4-3

CDR3aa: CATSRQTGGNEQFF
CDR3nt: TGTGCCACCAGCAGACAGACAGGGGGCAATGAGCAGTTCTTC
abundance: NA
j_gene: TRBJ2-1
d_gene: TRBD1
v_gene: TRBV15

CDR3aa: CASSDQSQGATNEKLFF
CDR3nt: TGTGCCAGCAGCGACCAATCTCAGGGAGCAACTAATGAAAAACTGTTTTTT
abundance: NA
j_gene: TRBJ1-4
d_gene: NA
v_gene: TRBV7-9

CDR3aa: CATSDSRLGREKLFF
CDR3nt: TGTGCCACCAGTGATTCGCGCCTGGGAAGGGAAAAACTGTTTTTT
abundance: few
j_gene: TRBJ1-4
d_gene: NA
v_gene: TRBV24-1

CDR3aa: CATSRDQLRGDTQYF
CDR3nt: TGTGCCACCAGCAGAGATCAGCTCAGGGGAGATACGCAGTATTTT
abundance: few
j_gene: TRBJ2-3
d_gene: NA
v_gene: TRBV15

CDR3aa: CSAKLAGGPNEQFF
CDR3nt: TGCAGCGCCAAGCTAGCGGGGGGGCCGAATGAGCAGTTCTTC
abundance: NA
j_gene: TRBJ2-1
d_gene: TRBD2
v_gene: TRBV29-1

CDR3aa: CASSQGVSTYNEQFF
CDR3nt: TGTGCCAGCAGCCAAGGAGTATCTACGTACAATGAGCAGTTCTTC
abundance: NA
j_gene: TRBJ2-1
d_gene: NA
v_gene: TRBV3-1

CDR3aa: CASSYLQGGNEQFF
CDR3nt: TGTGCCAGCAGTTACCTCCAGGGCGGCAATGAGCAGTTCTTC
abundance: NA
j_gene: TRBJ2-1
d_gene: NA
v_gene: TRBV6-5

CDR3aa: CSVEFEAFF
CDR3nt: TGCAGCGTTGAGTTTGAAGCTTTCTTT
abundance: NA
j_gene: TRBJ1-1
d_gene: NA
v_gene: TRBV29-1